This T cell receptor (beta chain) was recovered during a study of T cell changes during pregnancy in multiple sclerosis. The length of the CDR3 is 14 residues. Germline V gene data show CDR1 as MDHEN and CDR2 as SYDVKM. Trimming took 6 bases from V and 0 from J; bases not matched to a gene: 5. Sequencing was performed with immunoSEQ multiplex PCR; in TCRdb, only in-frame clones are kept and a portion is missing. The sample has roughly 40,000 clones; roughly 90% are singletons. This chain uses TRBV28 with TRBJ2-7; 7 bases line up with TRBD2. The origin of this receptor is a female donor with multiple sclerosis, enrolled in a pregnancy study. Here the sequenced sample was CD4+ T cells from peripheral blood mononuclear cells, taken in the third trimester of pregnancy. This chain's CDR3 is CASSPGGSSYEQYF. CDR3 DNA: TGTGCCAGCAGCCCGGGGGGAAGCTCCTACGAGCAGTACTTC.